The clone carrying this T cell receptor beta chain appeared a few times. With 6 bases removed from V and 8 bases from J, the gap between germline ends came to 13 bases. Germline V gene lookup returns CDR1 SNHLY and CDR2 FYNNEI. The CDR3 contains 13 residues. Treatment here: oral pan-JAK inhibitor, 5-10 mg twice daily. The data were obtained in a study of CD8+ T cells in alopecia areata. The authors extracted RNA and reverse transcribed it into cDNA as the sequencing template. Data came from immunoSEQ multiplex PCR; TCRdb stores just in-frame clones and leaves some out. The table lists about 220,000 clones, approximately 57% of them singletons.

This sequence originates from a human donor with alopecia areata. The chain couples TRBV2 to TRBJ1-4; D is uncertain. This specimen was CD4+ T cells sorted from blood, taken at week 4, from a patient treated with tofacitinib. The CDR3 DNA reads as TGTGCCAGCAGCGGTGGCCGAGAAGAAAAACTGTTTTTT. Translating it yields CASSGGREEKLFF.